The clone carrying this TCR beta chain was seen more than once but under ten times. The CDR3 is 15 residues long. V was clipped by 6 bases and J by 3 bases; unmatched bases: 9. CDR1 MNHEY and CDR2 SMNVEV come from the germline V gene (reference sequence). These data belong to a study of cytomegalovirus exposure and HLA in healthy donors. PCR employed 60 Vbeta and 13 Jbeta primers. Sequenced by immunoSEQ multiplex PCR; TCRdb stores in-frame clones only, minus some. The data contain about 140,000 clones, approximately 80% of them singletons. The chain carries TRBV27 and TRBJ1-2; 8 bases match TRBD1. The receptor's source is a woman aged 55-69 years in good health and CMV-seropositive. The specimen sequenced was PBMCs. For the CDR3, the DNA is TGTGCCAGCAGCCCCGGACAGGGAACCTACTATGGCTACACCTTC. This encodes CASSPGQGTYYGYTF.